This T cell receptor beta chain derives from a study of blood T cell repertoires in COVID-19. For the study at large: The United States, Italy and Spain were the sources of the acute and convalescent COVID-19 samples. PBMCs, B-cell-depleted T cells, or T cells were the source of the cDNA or gDNA that made up the material.

Using immunoSEQ multiplex PCR, the repertoire was profiled, and TCRdb retains in-frame clones only, with some absent. The sample has more than 200,000 clones, roughly four fifths seen once; the top ten hold 1.8%. J gave up 1 base and V 6 bases, and 5 bases lay outside the gene matches. The germline V gene encodes CDR1 WNHNN and CDR2 SYGVQD (reference sequence). The CDR3 loop spans 16 amino acids. The sequence was collected from a man aged 60-69 years who had recovered from COVID-19. Sequencing was carried out using PBMCs or T cells enriched from blood (not recorded which). The V gene is TRBV10-1, the J gene TRBJ1-6, with TRBD1 matching 8 bases. The CDR3 DNA follows: TGCGCCAGCAGGGAACAGGGGGAGTCCTATAATTCACCCCTCCACTTT. Translation gives CASREQGESYNSPLHF.